This T cell receptor (beta chain) was identified during a study of blood T cells in healthy people across ages. The CDR3 covers 14 residues. V shed 3 bases and J 8 bases; nucleotides not matched to a gene: 5. It was with a sample-barcoded 5' primer and a J-beta primer mix that a second PCR of roughly 6 to 12 cycles was run. Sequencing of every sample gave 3 million or more CDR3-containing paired-end reads. TCRdb re-derived calls from the 5' RACE reads in MiXCR, one entry per CDR3 protein. The repertoire holds 1.5 million to 2 million distinct CDR3 sequences, with over 25% as singletons. There were at least 5 micrograms of total RNA extracted from every sample. Study findings and constraints: It was held that diversity estimates obtained from one million T cells represented underestimates. Long-lived donors had more naive CD4+ cells and higher diversity than aged donors.

Note on this clonotype: Antigen specificity is unknown.

The chain has TRBV12-3 or TRBV12-4 and TRBJ2-1; 9 bases line up with TRBD2. The TCR originated in a woman in her 30s in good health. Sequenced material: blood. The CDR3 protein is CASSLGGRDDEQFF. DNA for the CDR3: TGTGCCAGCAGTTTGGGCGGGAGGGACGATGAGCAGTTCTTC.